Listed below are T cell receptor beta chains from one sample, sequenced in a study of CD8+ T cells in alopecia areata. Here immunoSEQ multiplex PCR was the method, and the copy in TCRdb shows in-frame clones only, minus some. This table holds hundreds of thousands of clones, nearly 60% found once. The sample was CD4+ T cells sorted from blood, taken at week 24, from a patient treated with tofacitinib. The receptors shown here come from a human donor with alopecia areata. Each CDR3 is given with its conserved first and last residue. A D gene is named only where the DNA matches it firmly. Clone size, where shown, is once, few, many, or a class for clones that have expanded.

d_call j_call v_call clone_size cdr3_aa cdr3_nt
TRBD2 TRBJ2-3 TRBV29-1 few CSADSPGGGGDTQYF TGCAGCGCCGACTCCCCCGGGGGGGGTGGGGATACGCAGTATTTT
- TRBJ1-6 TRBV4-1 - CASSQEVGADYSPLHF TGCGCCAGCAGCCAAGAGGTCGGGGCGGATTATTCACCCCTCCACTTT
TRBD1 TRBJ2-3 TRBV18 - CASSPGTGPSNTQYF TGTGCCAGCTCACCCGGGACAGGGCCCTCTAATACGCAGTATTTT
- TRBJ1-2 TRBV27 - CASSYSGYGYTF TGTGCCAGCAGTTATTCAGGCTATGGCTACACCTTC
TRBD1 TRBJ2-1 TRBV29-1 once CSAHRGTGLVNEQFF TGCAGCGCTCATCGTGGGACAGGGCTTGTCAATGAGCAGTTCTTC
TRBD1 TRBJ2-3 TRBV5-4 few CASSDPGQTILDTQYF TGTGCCAGCAGCGATCCGGGACAGACCATTTTGGATACGCAGTATTTT
TRBD2 TRBJ2-1 TRBV29-1 - CSVEGGLAGGLNEQFF TGCAGCGTTGAAGGTGGGCTAGCGGGGGGCCTTAATGAGCAGTTCTTC
TRBD1 TRBJ1-2 TRBV5-1 - CASSRTGNYGYTF TGCGCCAGCAGCCGGACAGGGAACTATGGCTACACCTTC
TRBD1 TRBJ1-5 TRBV30 - CAWSVGTGGVIGNQPQHF TGTGCCTGGAGTGTAGGGACAGGGGGCGTGATTGGCAATCAGCCCCAGCATTTT
TRBD1 TRBJ2-7 TRBV19 few CASSDRGGDEQYF TGTGCCAGTTCGGACAGGGGTGGCGACGAGCAGTACTTC
- TRBJ2-2 TRBV7-7 once CASSSLTVNTGELFF TGTGCTAGCAGCTCCCTGACAGTTAACACCGGGGAGCTGTTTTTT
- TRBJ2-4 TRBV19 few CASIQTGDKNIQYF TGTGCCAGTATCCAGACGGGGGACAAAAACATTCAGTACTTC
- TRBJ1-6 TRBV29-1 few CSVRDFNSPLHF TGCAGCGTCCGGGATTTTAATTCACCCCTCCACTTT